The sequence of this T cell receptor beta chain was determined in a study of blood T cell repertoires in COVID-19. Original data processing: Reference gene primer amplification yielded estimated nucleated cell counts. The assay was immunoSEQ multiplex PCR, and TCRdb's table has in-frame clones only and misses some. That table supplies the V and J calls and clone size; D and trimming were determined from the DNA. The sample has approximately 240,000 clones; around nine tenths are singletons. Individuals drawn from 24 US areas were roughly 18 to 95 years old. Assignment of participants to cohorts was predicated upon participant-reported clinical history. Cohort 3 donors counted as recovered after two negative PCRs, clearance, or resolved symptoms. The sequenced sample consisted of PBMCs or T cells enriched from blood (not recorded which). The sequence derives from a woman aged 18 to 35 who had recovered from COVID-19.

CDR3 coding DNA: TGTGCCAGCAGCGTACTAGCGGGGCGACACAATGAGCAGTTCTTC. Residues: CASSVLAGRHNEQFF. This rearrangement joins TRBV11-3 to TRBJ2-1; 10 positions match TRBD2. The germline V gene encodes CDR1 SGHNT and CDR2 YENEEA. The V and J ends lost 5 bases and 5 bases, in that order; junction bases with no gene match: 6. CDR3 length: 15 residues.